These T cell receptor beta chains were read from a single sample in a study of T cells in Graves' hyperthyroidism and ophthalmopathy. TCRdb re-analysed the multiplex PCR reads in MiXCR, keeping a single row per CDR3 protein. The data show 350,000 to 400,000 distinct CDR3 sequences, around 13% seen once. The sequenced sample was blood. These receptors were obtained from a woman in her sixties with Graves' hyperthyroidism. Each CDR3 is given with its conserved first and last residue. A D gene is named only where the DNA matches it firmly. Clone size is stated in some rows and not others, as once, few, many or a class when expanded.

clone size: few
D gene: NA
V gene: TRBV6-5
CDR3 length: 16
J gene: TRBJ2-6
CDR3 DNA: TGTGCCAGCAGTTACTCGATGGTGGACGGGGCCAACGTCCTGACTTTC
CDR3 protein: CASSYSMVDGANVLTF

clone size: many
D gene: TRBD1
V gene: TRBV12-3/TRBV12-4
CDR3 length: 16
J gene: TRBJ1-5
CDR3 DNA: TGTGCCAGCAGTTTAGTGGGACAGGGGCGCAATCAGCCCCAGCATTTT
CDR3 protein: CASSLVGQGRNQPQHF

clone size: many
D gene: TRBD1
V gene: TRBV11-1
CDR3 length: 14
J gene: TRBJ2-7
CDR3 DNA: TGTGCCAGCAGCCCCCGGGACAGGGTTGGCGAGCAGTACTTC
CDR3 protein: CASSPRDRVGEQYF

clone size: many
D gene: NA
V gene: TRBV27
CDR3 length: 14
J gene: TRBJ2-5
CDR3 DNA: TGTGCCAGCAAACCCCTGGCGGACCAAGAGACCCAGTACTTC
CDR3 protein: CASKPLADQETQYF

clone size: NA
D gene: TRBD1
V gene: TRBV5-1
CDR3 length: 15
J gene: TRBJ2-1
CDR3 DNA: TGCGCCAGCAGCTCCTCGGGACAGGGGGCCGGTGAGCAGTTCTTC
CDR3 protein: CASSSSGQGAGEQFF

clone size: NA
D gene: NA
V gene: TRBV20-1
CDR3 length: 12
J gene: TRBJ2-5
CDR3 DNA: TGCAGTGCCGCAACTAGCAGTGAGACCCAGTACTTC
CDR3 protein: CSAATSSETQYF

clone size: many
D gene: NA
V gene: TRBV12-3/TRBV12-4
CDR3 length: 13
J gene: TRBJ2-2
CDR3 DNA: TGTGCCAGCAGTTTGGCGGAGGTGGGGGAGCTGTTTTTT
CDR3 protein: CASSLAEVGELFF

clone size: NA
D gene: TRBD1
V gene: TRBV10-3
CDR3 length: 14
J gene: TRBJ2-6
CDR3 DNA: TGTGCCATCAGTGGACAGGGTGGGGCCAACGTCCTGACTTTC
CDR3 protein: CAISGQGGANVLTF

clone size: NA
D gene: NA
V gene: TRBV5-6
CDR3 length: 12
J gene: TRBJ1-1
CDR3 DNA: TGTGCCAGCAGCCAACCCAAATCTGAAGCTTTCTTT
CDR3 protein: CASSQPKSEAFF

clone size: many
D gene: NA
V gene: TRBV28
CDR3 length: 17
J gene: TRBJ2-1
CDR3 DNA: TGTGCCAGCAGTACTACTGGAGCAGGGCCATCCTACAATGAGCAGTTCTTC
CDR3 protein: CASSTTGAGPSYNEQFF

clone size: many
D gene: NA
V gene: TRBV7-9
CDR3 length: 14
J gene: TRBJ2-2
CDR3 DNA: TGTGCCAGCAGCTTACAAGCAGGGCCCGGGGAGCTGTTTTTT
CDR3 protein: CASSLQAGPGELFF

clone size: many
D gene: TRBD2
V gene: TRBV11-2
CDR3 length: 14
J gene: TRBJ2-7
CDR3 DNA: TGTGCCAGCAGAGACGGGACTAGCACCTACGAGCAGTACTTC
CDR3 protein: CASRDGTSTYEQYF

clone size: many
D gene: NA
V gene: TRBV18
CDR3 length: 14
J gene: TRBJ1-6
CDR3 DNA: TGTGCCAGCTCACGTACAGGGTCCGACTCACCCCTCCACTTT
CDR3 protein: CASSRTGSDSPLHF

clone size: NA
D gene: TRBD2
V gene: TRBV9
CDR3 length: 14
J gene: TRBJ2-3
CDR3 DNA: TGCGCCAGCAGCCCGGGACTAGCGAGAGATACGCAGTATTTT
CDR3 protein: CASSPGLARDTQYF

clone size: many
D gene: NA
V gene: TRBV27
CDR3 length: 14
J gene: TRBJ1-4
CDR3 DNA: TGTGCCAGCACCCGCTTAGCTGGGGGGGAAAAACTGTTTTTT
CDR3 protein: CASTRLAGGEKLFF

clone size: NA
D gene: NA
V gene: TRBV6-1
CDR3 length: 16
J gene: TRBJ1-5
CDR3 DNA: TGTGCCAGCAGCTGGGGGGGATTTTATAGCAATCAGCCCCAGCATTTT
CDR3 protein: CASSWGGFYSNQPQHF

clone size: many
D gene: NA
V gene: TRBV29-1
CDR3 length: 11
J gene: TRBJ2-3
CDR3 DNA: TGCAGCGTTGGTTCAGGAGATACGCAGTATTTT
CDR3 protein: CSVGSGDTQYF

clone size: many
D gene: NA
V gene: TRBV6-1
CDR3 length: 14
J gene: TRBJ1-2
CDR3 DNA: TGTGCCAGCAGCCCTTGGGGAGCTAACTATGGCTACACCTTC
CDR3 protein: CASSPWGANYGYTF

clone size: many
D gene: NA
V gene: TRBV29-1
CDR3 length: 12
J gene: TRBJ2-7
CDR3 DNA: TGCAGCGCTAGGACAGCAGGTTCCGAGCAGTACTTC
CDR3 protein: CSARTAGSEQYF

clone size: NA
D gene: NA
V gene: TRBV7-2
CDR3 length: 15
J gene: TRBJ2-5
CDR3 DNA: TGTGCCAGCAGCTTTGGGGGGGGTGCGGGCAGGGGCCAGTACTTC
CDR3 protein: CASSFGGGAGRGQYF

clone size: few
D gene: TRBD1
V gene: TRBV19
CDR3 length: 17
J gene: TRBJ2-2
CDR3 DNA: TGTGCCAGTACCATGAGGGGGGGACAGGGGCTACCCGGGGAGCTGTTTTTT
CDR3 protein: CASTMRGGQGLPGELFF

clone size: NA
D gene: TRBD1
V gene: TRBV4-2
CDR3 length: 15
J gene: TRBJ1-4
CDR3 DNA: TGTGCCAGCAGCCGCCCCCAGGGGGGCGGGGAAAAACTGTTTTTT
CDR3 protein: CASSRPQGGGEKLFF

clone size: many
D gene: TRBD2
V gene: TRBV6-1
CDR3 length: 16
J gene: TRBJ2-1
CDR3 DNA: TGTGCCAGCACCGAAGGGGCGGGAGCCTCCTACAATGAGCAGTTCTTC
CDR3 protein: CASTEGAGASYNEQFF

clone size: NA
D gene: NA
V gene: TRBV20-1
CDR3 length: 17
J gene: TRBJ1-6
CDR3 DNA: TGCAGTGCTAGAGATCTGGTGCGGGCAGATAACAATTCACCCCTCCACTTT
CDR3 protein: CSARDLVRADNNSPLHF

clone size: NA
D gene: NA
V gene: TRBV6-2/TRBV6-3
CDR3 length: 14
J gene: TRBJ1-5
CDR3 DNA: TGTGCCGGCAGATCAGGGTTGAGCAATCAGCCCCAGCATTTT
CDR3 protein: CAGRSGLSNQPQHF

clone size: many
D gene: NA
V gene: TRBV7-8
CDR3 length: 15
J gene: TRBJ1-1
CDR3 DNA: TGTGCCAGCAGCTTAGCGCTCCTCGGGGGGGCTGCTGCTTTCTTT
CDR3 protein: CASSLALLGGAAAFF

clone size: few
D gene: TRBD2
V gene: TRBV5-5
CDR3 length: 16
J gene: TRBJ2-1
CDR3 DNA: TGTGCCAGCAGCTTCGATACTAGCGGGAGTTACAATGAGCAGTTCTTC
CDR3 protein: CASSFDTSGSYNEQFF

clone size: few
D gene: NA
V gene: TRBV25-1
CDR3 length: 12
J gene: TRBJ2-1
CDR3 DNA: TGTGCCAGCAGCGGGAGAGTAGTTGAGCAGTTCTTC
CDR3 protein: CASSGRVVEQFF

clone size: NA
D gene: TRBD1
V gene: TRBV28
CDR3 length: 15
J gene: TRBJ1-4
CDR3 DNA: TGTGCCAGCAGTCCCTCCCCGGGACAGGGGGAAAAACTGTTTTTT
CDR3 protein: CASSPSPGQGEKLFF

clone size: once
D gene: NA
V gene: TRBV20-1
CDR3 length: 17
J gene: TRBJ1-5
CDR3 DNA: TGCAGTGCTAGAGATTCGTCCCGAGAAAATAGCAATCAGCCCCAGCATTTT
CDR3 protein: CSARDSSRENSNQPQHF